A single sample gave rise to the 28 T cell receptor beta chains below, sequenced in a study of T cell repertoires in cytomegalovirus infection. TCRdb reprocessed the reads via MiXCR and lists one record per CDR3 protein. Here the sample spans about 770,000 distinct CDR3 sequences, 25% to 35% being singletons. Their antigens remain unidentified. Source: cultured CD8+ T cells from PBMCs, taken from culture after CMV antigen stimulation. The source of these receptors is a human donor in good health (CMV status not recorded). Some clones in this sample may be carry-over from other donors' samples.

The V call is TRBV7-8, the J call TRBJ2-7, with D unresolved. The CDR3 contains 16 residues. The germline V gene has CDR1 SGHVS and CDR2 FQNEAQ. V was cut by 1 base and J by 0 bases, with 13 bases left in between. The CDR3 protein is CASSLDAQYSSYEQYF. The CDR3 coding sequence is TGTGCCAGCAGCTTAGATGCCCAGTACAGCTCCTACGAGCAGTACTTC.

This clonotype has only a few counts. The rearrangement joins TRBV5-6 to TRBJ1-3, with D unclear. V was cut by 4 bases and J by 8 bases, with 10 bases left in between. CDR1 SGHDT and CDR2 YYEEEE come from the germline V gene. The CDR3 is 12 amino acids. CDR3 amino acids: CASSRDGDTIYF. DNA of the CDR3: TGTGCCAGCAGCCGCGACGGAGACACCATATATTTT.

A single count supports this clonotype. J is TRBJ2-4 and V is TRBV12-3 or TRBV12-4; TRBD1 matches 7 bases. CDR3 length: 16 amino acids. The V segment lost 7 bases and the J segment 0 bases; nucleotides outside the gene matches: 9. The CDR3 coding sequence is TGTGCCAGCACCCGGACAGGATCTTTAGCCAAAAACATTCAGTACTTC. Its translation: CASTRTGSLAKNIQYF.

The chain has TRBV29-1 and TRBJ2-7; 11 bases are shared with TRBD1. Germline CDR1 and CDR2: SQVTM and ANQGSEA. The CDR3 length is 18 residues. The CDR3 spells CSVDRDRGRKHTLYGQYV. CDR3 DNA sequence: TGCAGCGTTGATAGGGACAGGGGGAGAAAACACACACTCTACGGGCAGTACGTC.

The chain links TRBV29-1 to TRBJ2-3, with a possible D match to TRBD2 (5 bases). The CDR3 totals 16 residues. Germline V lookup: CDR1 SQVTM, CDR2 ANQGSEA. Trimming cost V 2 bases and J 4 bases, with 19 bases left between them. The CDR3 protein is CSVERSRTRGPDTQYF. The CDR3 DNA reads TGCAGCGTTGAAAGATCGAGGACTCGCGGTCCAGATACGCAGTATTTT.

V usage is TRBV6-1 and J usage is TRBJ1-2, with D perhaps matching TRBD1 (5 bases). Germline assignment: CDR1 MNHNS and CDR2 SASEGT. The CDR3 length is 15 residues. V lost 3 bases and J lost 3, with 14 bases in between. As DNA, the CDR3 is TGTGCCAGCAGTGACTGGGACGAGGTCGACTATGGCTACACCTTC. The encoded protein is CASSDWDEVDYGYTF.

This clonotype was detected only a few times. This chain uses TRBV12-3 or TRBV12-4 with TRBJ2-1; the match to TRBD2 covers 7 bases. This CDR3 contains 17 residues. With V trimmed by 5 bases and J by 0 bases, 10 bases remained unmatched. CDR3 residues: CASSLYSGGGSYNEQFF. The CDR3 nucleotides are TGTGCCAGCAGTCTTTACTCAGGCGGGGGCTCCTACAATGAGCAGTTCTTC.

This clonotype has only a few counts. The chain is built from TRBV12-3 or TRBV12-4 and TRBJ1-2; possibly TRBD1 for D (6 bases). The V end lost 6 bases, the J end lost 7 bases, and 15 bases lay between the germline ends. This CDR3 has 13 amino acids. The CDR3 DNA is TGTGCCAGCAGCCCTTGGGGGGCGGCTGGCTACACCTTC. Translated: CASSPWGAAGYTF.

J is TRBJ2-4 and V is TRBV6-1; D possibly corresponds to TRBD1 (6 bases). V was shortened by 3 bases and J by 7 bases, with 13 bases between the two germline ends. Germline CDR1 is MNHNS and CDR2 is SASEGT. The CDR3 consists of 14 residues. The CDR3 region is CASSDLQGPNIQYF. CDR3 in DNA: TGTGCCAGCAGTGATTTACAGGGACCTAACATTCAGTACTTC.

This chain joins TRBV28 and TRBJ2-7; D is possibly TRBD1 or TRBD2 (5 bases each). V was shortened by 4 bases and J by 0 bases, with 10 bases between the two germline ends. The CDR3 contains 14 residues. Per germline, CDR1 MDHEN and CDR2 SYDVKM. In DNA, the CDR3 is TGTGCCAGCAGTTGGGGTGGGACCTCCTACGAGCAGTACGTC. This sequence encodes CASSWGGTSYEQYV.

The chain has TRBV29-1 and TRBJ2-7; tentatively, D is TRBD2 (5 bases). CDR1 is SQVTM, CDR2 ANQGSEA, per germline. This CDR3 is built from 15 residues. V was cut by 4 bases and J by 2 bases, with 18 bases left in between. Written as DNA, the CDR3 is TGCAGCGTTGTTGCGGGTGAGGTAAACCCCTACGAGCAGTACTTC. This sequence encodes CSVVAGEVNPYEQYF.

This clonotype was observed a few times. CDR3 bases: TGTGCCAGCAAGAGGGGACAGAGCAAAAATCAGCCCCAGCATTTT. This codes for CASKRGQSKNQPQHF. The chain couples TRBV27 to TRBJ1-5, with 7 bases identical to TRBD1. The ends lost 7 bases at V and 4 bases at J; junction bases unmatched: 10. The CDR3 runs to 15 residues. The germline gives CDR1 MNHEY, CDR2 SMNVEV (reference sequence).

This clonotype was detected only a few times. The chain couples TRBV12-3 or TRBV12-4 to TRBJ2-5; 13 positions agree with TRBD2. J gave up 5 bases and V 6 bases, and 15 bases lay outside the gene matches. This CDR3 is 18 amino acids long. As DNA, the CDR3 is TGTGCCAGCAGGAGGACTAGCGGGGGAGGGGCCCCCTGGGAGACCCAGTACTTC. Translating it yields CASRRTSGGGAPWETQYF.

This clonotype has only a few counts. The genes are TRBV7-8 and TRBJ2-5; D is unresolved. Per germline, CDR1 SGHVS and CDR2 FQNEAQ. Deletions cut 0 bases from V and 1 base from J, with 9 bases between. There are 15 residues in the CDR3. The DNA for the CDR3 is TGTGCCAGCAGCTTAGCTTACAGCCTCCAAGAGACCCAGTACTTC. This translates into CASSLAYSLQETQYF.

CDR3 bases: TGTGCCAGCAGCCGCGCCCTTGAGGAGACCCAGTACTTC. This gives the protein CASSRALEETQYF. The chain links TRBV7-9 to TRBJ2-5; D ambiguous. Germline-derived CDR1 and CDR2 are SEHNR and FQNEAQ (reference sequence). V was clipped by 5 bases and J by 5 bases, with 12 bases between them. There are 13 residues in the CDR3.

The V and J genes are TRBV5-1 and TRBJ1-5; no reliable D call. The length of the CDR3 is 14 residues. The germline V gene has CDR1 SGHRS and CDR2 YFSETQ. V gave up 0 bases and J gave up 3 bases, with 7 bases separating them. The chain's CDR3 is CASSLGAANQPQHF. In DNA form, the CDR3 reads TGCGCCAGCAGCTTGGGTGCGGCCAATCAGCCCCAGCATTTT.

V is TRBV7-8 and J is TRBJ2-5; maybe TRBD2 (5 bases). The CDR3 runs to 14 residues. V was clipped by 2 bases and J by 7 bases, with 14 bases between them. Germline V gene sequence: CDR1 SGHVS, CDR2 FQNEAQ. CDR3 sequence: CASSLSGLEGTQYF. In DNA form, the CDR3 reads TGTGCCAGCAGCTTAAGTGGGCTAGAGGGGACCCAGTACTTC.

The chain employs TRBV19 and TRBJ1-1; D might be TRBD1 (6 bases). Trimming stripped 6 bases from V and 7 bases from J, with 21 bases between. Germline CDR1 LNHDA, CDR2 SQIVND (reference sequence). The CDR3 loop spans 15 amino acids. The CDR3 DNA reads as TGTGCCAGTAGCCCCTCGGGGGCGAGGGGGTTTGAAGCTTTCTTT. It yields the protein CASSPSGARGFEAFF.

CDR3 sequence reads: CASSIGGGWSYNEQFF. The CDR3 region has the DNA TGTGCCAGTAGTATCGGAGGAGGGTGGTCCTACAATGAGCAGTTCTTC. The J gene is TRBJ2-1, the V gene TRBV19; perhaps TRBD2 as D (6 bases). The CDR3 is 16 residues long. Between the trimmed V and J ends, which lost 3 bases and 1 base, there was a span of 13 bases. Germline assignment: CDR1 LNHDA and CDR2 SQIVND (reference sequence).

This clonotype appeared a few times. The rearrangement uses TRBV6-1 and TRBJ2-1, with 13 nucleotides matching TRBD2. Trimming took 4 bases from V and 5 from J; bases not matched to a gene: 5. This CDR3 has 16 amino acids. Germline assignment: CDR1 MNHNS and CDR2 SASEGT. CDR3: CASSARTSGGNNEQFF. In DNA, the CDR3 is TGTGCCAGCAGTGCCCGGACTAGCGGGGGAAACAATGAGCAGTTCTTC.

This clonotype showed up many times. CDR3 nucleotides: TGTGCCAGCAGCTTAGAACGGCCCCACACAGATACGCAGTATTTT. Residues: CASSLERPHTDTQYF. The chain combines TRBV7-2 with TRBJ2-3; no firm D call. This CDR3 comprises 15 residues. Trimming took off 1 base at V and 2 bases at J, with 10 bases between the two ends. CDR1 is SGHTA and CDR2 is FQGNSA in the germline V gene.

The V and J genes are TRBV25-1 and TRBJ1-1; no clear D gene. Germline V CDR1 and CDR2: MGHDK, SYGVNS. Trimming removed 0 bases from V and 1 base from J, with 12 bases in between. This CDR3 is 16 amino acids long. In DNA, the CDR3 is TGTGCCAGCAGTGAATATTTCCCGGGGAGGAACACTGAAGCTTTCTTT. Its translation: CASSEYFPGRNTEAFF.

This clonotype was counted many times. The chain links TRBV7-2 to TRBJ2-1; D is uncertain. The CDR3 is 12 residues long. Germline loops: CDR1 SGHTA, CDR2 FQGNSA. Deletions cut 1 base from V and 8 bases from J, with 6 bases between. CDR3 residues: CASSLGNYEQFF. In DNA form, the CDR3 reads TGTGCCAGCAGCTTAGGTAATTATGAGCAGTTCTTC.

A remark on this clonotype: Germline and junction disagree at one end, which may indicate a read error. The CDR3: CASSSSGGTYNKQFF. The CDR3, as DNA: TGTGCCAGCAGCTCTAGCGGGGGGACCTACAATAAGCAGTTCTTC. The chain carries TRBV7-6 and TRBJ2-1, with TRBD2 matching 11 bases. Germline CDR1 and CDR2: SGHVS and FNYEAQ. The CDR3 contains 15 residues. The entire variable domain, with the rest obtained from reference TRBV7-6 and TRBJ2-1, is as follows: GAGVSQSPRYKVTKRGQDVALRCDPISGHVSLYWYRQALGQGPEFLTYFNYEAQQDKSGLPNDRFSAERPEGSISTLTIQRTEQRDSAMYRCASSSSGGTYNKQFFGPGTRLTVL.

This chain joins TRBV27 and TRBJ2-5; 7 bases align to TRBD2. After removal of 5 bases from V and 0 bases from J, the junction contained 9 bases not matched to a gene. This CDR3 spans 16 amino acids. Germline V gene data show CDR1 as MNHEY and CDR2 as SMNVEV (reference sequence). The CDR3 sequence: CASSPRGGTHQETQYF. In DNA form, the CDR3 reads TGTGCCAGCAGTCCCCGGGGAGGGACTCACCAAGAGACCCAGTACTTC.

The chain employs TRBV6-6 and TRBJ1-1; no reliable D call. The CDR3 runs to 15 residues. Germline V gene data show CDR1 as MNHNY and CDR2 as SVGAGI (reference sequence). V shed 4 bases and J shed 0 bases, with 12 bases lying between them. The CDR3 reads CASSFTEAMNTEAFF. The CDR3 DNA follows: TGTGCCAGCAGTTTTACAGAGGCGATGAACACTGAAGCTTTCTTT.

The chain uses TRBV7-9 and TRBJ1-5; TRBD1 might be the D (6 bases). This CDR3 comprises 13 residues. V lost 8 bases and J 7 bases, leaving 15 bases between the germline ends. Germline V gene sequence: CDR1 SEHNR, CDR2 FQNEAQ (reference sequence). The CDR3 is CASAQGGNQPQHF. CDR3 coding DNA: TGTGCCAGCGCCCAAGGGGGGAACCAGCCCCAGCATTTT.

J is TRBJ2-1 and V is TRBV6-6, with 11 nucleotides matching TRBD2. J gave up 2 bases and V 5 bases, and 5 bases lay outside the gene matches. Germline-derived CDR1 and CDR2 are MNHNY and SVGAGI (reference sequence). There are 16 residues in the CDR3. CDR3 sequence (DNA): TGTGCCAGCAGTCCGACTAGCGGGGCGACCTACAATGAGCAGTTCTTC. Its translation: CASSPTSGATYNEQFF.